This TCR beta chain emerged from a study of T cell repertoires in cytomegalovirus infection. About the study: Indicated by public TCR beta signatures were CMV infection and matching HLA type.

TCRdb fed the reads into MiXCR, producing one record per CDR3 protein. The repertoire consists of more than 150,000 distinct CDR3 sequences, with about 21% occurring once and the leading ten covering less than 3%. The table lists this clonotype with many counts. Its target is not known. The study's findings and limits: The cumulative frequency of public TCR beta families identified carriers of CMV plus the relevant HLA. Across the ex vivo response, the dominant clonotypes were HLA-C-restricted CMV-specific TCR beta clonotypes.

Germline V gives CDR1 SGHVS, CDR2 FQNEAQ. Trimming took 0 bases from V and 4 from J, leaving 22 bases between them. The length of the CDR3 is 18 residues. The sample was PBMCs. The clonotype was recovered from a human donor in good health (CMV status not recorded). Some clones in this sample may be carry-over from other donors' samples. This chain uses TRBV7-8 with TRBJ2-7; D tentatively reads TRBD1 or TRBD2 (5 bases each). CDR3 sequence reads: CASSLAGVLTPLDYEQYF. The CDR3 nucleotides read TGTGCCAGCAGCTTAGCGGGGGTTTTGACACCCTTGGATTACGAGCAGTACTTC.